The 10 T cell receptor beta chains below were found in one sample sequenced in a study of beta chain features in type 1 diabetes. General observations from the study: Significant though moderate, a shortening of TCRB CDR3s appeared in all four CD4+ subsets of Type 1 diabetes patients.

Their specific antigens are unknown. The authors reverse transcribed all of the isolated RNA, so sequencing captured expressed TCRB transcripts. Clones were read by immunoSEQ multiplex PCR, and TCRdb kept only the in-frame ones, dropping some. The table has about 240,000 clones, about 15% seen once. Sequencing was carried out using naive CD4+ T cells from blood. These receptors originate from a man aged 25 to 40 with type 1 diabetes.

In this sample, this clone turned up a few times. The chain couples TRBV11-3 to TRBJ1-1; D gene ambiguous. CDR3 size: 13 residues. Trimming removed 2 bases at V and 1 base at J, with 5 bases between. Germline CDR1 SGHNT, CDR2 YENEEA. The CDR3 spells CASSLTENTEAFF. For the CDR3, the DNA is TGTGCCAGCAGCTTAACAGAGAACACTGAAGCTTTCTTT.

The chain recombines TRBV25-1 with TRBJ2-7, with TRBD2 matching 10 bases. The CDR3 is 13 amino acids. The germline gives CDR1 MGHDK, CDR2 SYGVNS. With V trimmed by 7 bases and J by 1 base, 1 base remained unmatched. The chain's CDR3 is CASTSGSSYEQYF. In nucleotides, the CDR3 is TGTGCCAGCACTAGCGGGAGTTCCTACGAGCAGTACTTC.

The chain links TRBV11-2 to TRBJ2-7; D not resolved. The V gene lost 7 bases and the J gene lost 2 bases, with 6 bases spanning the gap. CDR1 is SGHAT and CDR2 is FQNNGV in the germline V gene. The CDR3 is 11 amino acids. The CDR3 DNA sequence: TGTGCCAGCACCCGCGCCTACGAGCAGTACTTC. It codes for CASTRAYEQYF.

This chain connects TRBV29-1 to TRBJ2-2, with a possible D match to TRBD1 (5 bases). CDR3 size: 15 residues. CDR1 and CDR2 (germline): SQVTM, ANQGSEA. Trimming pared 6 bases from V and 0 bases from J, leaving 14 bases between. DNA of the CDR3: TGCAGCGTGTCTAGGGGTTGGACGAACACCGGGGAGCTGTTTTTT. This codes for CSVSRGWTNTGELFF.

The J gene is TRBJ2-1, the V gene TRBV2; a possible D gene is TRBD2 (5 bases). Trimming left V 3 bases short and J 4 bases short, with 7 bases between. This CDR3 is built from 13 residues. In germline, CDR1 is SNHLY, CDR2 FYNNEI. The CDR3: CASSDGLYNEQFF. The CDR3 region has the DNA TGTGCCAGCAGTGACGGACTTTACAATGAGCAGTTCTTC.

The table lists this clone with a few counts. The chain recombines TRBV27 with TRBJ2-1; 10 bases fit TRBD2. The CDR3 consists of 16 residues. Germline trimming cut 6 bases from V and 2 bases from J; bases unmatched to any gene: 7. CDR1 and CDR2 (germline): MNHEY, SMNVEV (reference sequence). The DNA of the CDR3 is TGTGCCAGCAGGACGCTAGCGGGAGACACCTACAATGAGCAGTTCTTC. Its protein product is CASRTLAGDTYNEQFF.

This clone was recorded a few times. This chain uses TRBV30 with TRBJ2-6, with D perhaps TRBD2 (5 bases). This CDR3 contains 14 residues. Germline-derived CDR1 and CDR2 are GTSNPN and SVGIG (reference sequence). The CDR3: CALEAQAGANVLTF. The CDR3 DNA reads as TGTGCGCTGGAGGCCCAAGCTGGGGCCAACGTCCTGACTTTC.

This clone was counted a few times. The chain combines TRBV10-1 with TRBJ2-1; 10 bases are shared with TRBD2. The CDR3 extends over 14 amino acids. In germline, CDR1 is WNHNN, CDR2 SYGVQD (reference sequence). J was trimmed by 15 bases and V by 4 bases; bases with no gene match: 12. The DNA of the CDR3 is TGCGCCAGCAGTGGGTCCCCGCTAGCGGGAGCTAGGTTCTTC. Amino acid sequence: CASSGSPLAGARFF.

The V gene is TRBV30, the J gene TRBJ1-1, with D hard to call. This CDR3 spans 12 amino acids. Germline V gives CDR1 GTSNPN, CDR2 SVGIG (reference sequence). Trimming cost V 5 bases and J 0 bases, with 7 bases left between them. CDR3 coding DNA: TGTGCCTGGGGGGAGATGAACACTGAAGCTTTCTTT. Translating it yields CAWGEMNTEAFF.

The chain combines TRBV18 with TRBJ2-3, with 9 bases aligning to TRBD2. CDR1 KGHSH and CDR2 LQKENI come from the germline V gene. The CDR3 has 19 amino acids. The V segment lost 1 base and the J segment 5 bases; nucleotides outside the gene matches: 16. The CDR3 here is CASSPLALAGLTRGDTQYF. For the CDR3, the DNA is TGTGCCAGCTCACCACTCGCGCTAGCGGGACTTACTAGAGGAGATACGCAGTATTTT.